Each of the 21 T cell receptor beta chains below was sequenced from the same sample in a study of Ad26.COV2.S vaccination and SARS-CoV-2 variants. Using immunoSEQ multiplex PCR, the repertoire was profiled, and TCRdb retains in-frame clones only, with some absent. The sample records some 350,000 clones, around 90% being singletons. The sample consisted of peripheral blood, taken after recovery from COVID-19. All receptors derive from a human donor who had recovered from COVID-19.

CDR3 protein: CASSLGVNTEAFF. The CDR3 DNA follows: TGCGCCAGCAGCTTGGGCGTGAACACTGAAGCTTTCTTT. This chain links TRBV5-1 with TRBJ1-1; unclear D gene. This CDR3 region has 13 residues. CDR1 is SGHRS, CDR2 YFSETQ, per germline. Trimming pared 0 bases from V and 0 bases from J, leaving 3 bases between.

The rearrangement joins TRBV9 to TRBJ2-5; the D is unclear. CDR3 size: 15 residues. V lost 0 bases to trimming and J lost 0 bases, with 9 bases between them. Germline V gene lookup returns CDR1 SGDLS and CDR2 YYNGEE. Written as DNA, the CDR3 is TGTGCCAGCAGCGTAGGGACGGCCAACCAAGAGACCCAGTACTTC. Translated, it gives CASSVGTANQETQYF.

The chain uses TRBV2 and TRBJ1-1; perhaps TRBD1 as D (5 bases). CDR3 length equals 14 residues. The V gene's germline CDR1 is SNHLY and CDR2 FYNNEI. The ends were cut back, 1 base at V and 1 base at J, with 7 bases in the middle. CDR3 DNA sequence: TGTGCCAGCAGTGAAGTTACAGGGAACACTGAAGCTTTCTTT. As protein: CASSEVTGNTEAFF.

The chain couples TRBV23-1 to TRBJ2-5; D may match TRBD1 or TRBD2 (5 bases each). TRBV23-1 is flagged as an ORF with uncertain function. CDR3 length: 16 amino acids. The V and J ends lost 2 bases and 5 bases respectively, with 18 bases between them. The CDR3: CASSQRLGTERETQYF. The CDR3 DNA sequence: TGCGCCAGCAGTCAACGCCTTGGGACCGAACGGGAGACCCAGTACTTC.

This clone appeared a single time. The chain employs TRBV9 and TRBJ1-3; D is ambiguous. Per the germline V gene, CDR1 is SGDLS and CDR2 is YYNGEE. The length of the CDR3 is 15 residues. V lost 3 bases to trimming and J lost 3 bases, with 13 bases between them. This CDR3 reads CASSGAASSGNTIYF. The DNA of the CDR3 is TGTGCCAGCAGCGGGGCGGCGAGTAGTGGAAACACCATATATTTT.

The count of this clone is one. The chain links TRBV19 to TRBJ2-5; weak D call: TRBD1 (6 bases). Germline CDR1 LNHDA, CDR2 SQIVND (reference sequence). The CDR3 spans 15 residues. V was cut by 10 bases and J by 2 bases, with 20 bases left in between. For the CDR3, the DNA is TGTGCCACTACCCTATATCAGGGGATACAAGAGACCCAGTACTTC. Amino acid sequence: CATTLYQGIQETQYF.

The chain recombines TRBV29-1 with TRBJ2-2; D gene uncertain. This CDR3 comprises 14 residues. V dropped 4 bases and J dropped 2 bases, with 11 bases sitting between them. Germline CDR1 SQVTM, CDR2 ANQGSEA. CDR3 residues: CSVVERSNTGELFF. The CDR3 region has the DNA TGCAGCGTTGTGGAGAGATCCAACACCGGGGAGCTGTTTTTT.

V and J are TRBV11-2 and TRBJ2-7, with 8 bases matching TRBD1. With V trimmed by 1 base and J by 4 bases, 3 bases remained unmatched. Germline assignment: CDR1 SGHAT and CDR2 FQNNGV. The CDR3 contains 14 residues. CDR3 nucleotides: TGTGCCAGCAGCTTAGCAGGGGGCAATTACGAGCAGTACTTC. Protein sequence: CASSLAGGNYEQYF.

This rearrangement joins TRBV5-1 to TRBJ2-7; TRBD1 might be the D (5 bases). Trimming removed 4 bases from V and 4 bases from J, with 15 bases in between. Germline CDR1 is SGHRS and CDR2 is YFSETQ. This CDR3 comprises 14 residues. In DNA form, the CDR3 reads TGCGCCAGCAGCATCCAGGGTCACCTTTACGAGCAGTACTTC. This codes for CASSIQGHLYEQYF.

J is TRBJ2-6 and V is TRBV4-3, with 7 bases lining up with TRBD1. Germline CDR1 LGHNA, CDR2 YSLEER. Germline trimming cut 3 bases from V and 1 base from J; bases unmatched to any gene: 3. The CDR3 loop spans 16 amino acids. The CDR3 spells CASSHVQGSGANVLTF. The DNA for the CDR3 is TGCGCCAGCAGCCATGTACAGGGGTCTGGGGCCAACGTCCTGACTTTC.

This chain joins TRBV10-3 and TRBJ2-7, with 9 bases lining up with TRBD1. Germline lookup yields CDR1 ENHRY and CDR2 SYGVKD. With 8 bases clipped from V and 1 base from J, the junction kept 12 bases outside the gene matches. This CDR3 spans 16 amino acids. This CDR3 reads CAIQRDGTGISYEQYF. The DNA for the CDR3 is TGTGCCATCCAACGGGATGGGACAGGGATATCCTACGAGCAGTACTTC.

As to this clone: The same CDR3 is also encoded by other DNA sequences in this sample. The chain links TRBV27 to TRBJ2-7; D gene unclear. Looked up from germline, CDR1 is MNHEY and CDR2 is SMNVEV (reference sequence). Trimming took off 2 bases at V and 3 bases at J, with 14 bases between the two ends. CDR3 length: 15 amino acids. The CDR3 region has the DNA TGTGCCAGCAGTTTAGACGGTACCCCCGACTACGAGCAGTACTTC. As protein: CASSLDGTPDYEQYF.

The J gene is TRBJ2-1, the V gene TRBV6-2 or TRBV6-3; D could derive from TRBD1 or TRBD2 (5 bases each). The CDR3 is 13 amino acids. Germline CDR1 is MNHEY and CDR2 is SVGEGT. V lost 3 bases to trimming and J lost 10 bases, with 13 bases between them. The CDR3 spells CASSYRGAGEQFF. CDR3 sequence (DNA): TGTGCCAGCAGTTATAGAGGGGCAGGAGAGCAGTTCTTC.

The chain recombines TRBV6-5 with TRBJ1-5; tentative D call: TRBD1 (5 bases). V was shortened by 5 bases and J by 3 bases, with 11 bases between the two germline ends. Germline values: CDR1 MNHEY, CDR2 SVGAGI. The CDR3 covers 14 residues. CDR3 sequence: CASSRGTLNQPQHF. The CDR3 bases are TGTGCCAGCAGTCGCGGGACTCTCAATCAGCCCCAGCATTTT.

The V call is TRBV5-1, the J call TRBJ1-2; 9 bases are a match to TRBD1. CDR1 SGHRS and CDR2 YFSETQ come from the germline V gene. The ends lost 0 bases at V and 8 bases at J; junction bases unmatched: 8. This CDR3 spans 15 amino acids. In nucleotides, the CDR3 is TGCGCCAGCAGCTTGGAGGACAGGGGTTTGGCGGGCTACACCTTC. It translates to CASSLEDRGLAGYTF.

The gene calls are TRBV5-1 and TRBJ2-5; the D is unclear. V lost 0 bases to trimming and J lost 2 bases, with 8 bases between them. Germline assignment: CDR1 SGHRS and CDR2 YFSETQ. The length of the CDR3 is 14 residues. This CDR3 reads CASSLGVAQETQYF. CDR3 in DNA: TGCGCCAGCAGCTTGGGGGTAGCACAAGAGACCCAGTACTTC.

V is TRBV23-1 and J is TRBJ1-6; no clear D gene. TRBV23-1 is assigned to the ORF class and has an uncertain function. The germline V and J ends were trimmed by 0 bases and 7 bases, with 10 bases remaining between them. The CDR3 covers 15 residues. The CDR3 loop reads CASSQSSQLNSPLHF. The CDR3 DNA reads TGCGCCAGCAGTCAATCTTCGCAGCTGAATTCACCCCTCCACTTT.

CDR3 sequence reads: CASSLRTSREGAQYF. CDR3 coding DNA: TGTGCCAGCAGCTTGAGGACTAGCCGGGAAGGGGCGCAGTATTTT. V and J are TRBV7-8 and TRBJ2-3; TRBD2 matches 8 bases. The J segment lost 10 bases and the V segment lost 3 bases, leaving 12 bases of the junction unmatched. Germline CDR1 reads SGHVS; CDR2 reads FQNEAQ. CDR3 length: 15 residues.

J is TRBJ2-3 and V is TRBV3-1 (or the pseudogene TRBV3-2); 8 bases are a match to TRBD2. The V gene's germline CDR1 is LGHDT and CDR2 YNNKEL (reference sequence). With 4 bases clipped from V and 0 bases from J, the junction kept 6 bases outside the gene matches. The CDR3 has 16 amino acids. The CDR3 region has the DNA TGTGCCAGCAGCCCGGGAGGGCTAGCTAGCACAGATACGCAGTATTTT. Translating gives CASSPGGLASTDTQYF.

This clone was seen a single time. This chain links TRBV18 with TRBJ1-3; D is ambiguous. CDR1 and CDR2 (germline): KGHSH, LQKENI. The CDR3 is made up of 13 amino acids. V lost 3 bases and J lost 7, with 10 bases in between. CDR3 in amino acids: CASSPPLSNTIYF. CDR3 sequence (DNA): TGTGCCAGCTCACCCCCCTTGTCGAACACCATATATTTT.

The CDR3 protein is CASSESRRSPLHF. CDR3 nucleotide sequence: TGTGCCAGCAGTGAATCCCGGCGTTCACCCCTCCACTTT. This sequence joins TRBV2 and TRBJ1-6, with D hard to call. Trimming cost V 2 bases and J 9 bases, with 8 bases left between them. This CDR3 is 13 amino acids long. From germline, CDR1 is SNHLY and CDR2 FYNNEI.